The 21 T cell receptor beta chains below all came from one sample that was sequenced in a study of T cells in Graves' hyperthyroidism and ophthalmopathy. Amplification targeted TCR beta CDR3 regions from RNA transcripts. When the TCR CDR3 underwent first-round RT-PCR, the HTBI primer set was used. Via MiXCR, TCRdb re-called the multiplex PCR reads, giving one row per CDR3 protein. The sample has roughly 500,000 distinct CDR3 sequences, 20% to 25% seen once. Sample: blood. All receptors derive from a woman in her seventies with Graves' ophthalmopathy.

The J gene is TRBJ1-5, the V gene TRBV30; TRBD1 matches 7 bases. The CDR3 has 17 residues. J lost 4 bases, V lost 0 bases, and 12 bases had no gene match. Germline CDR1 is GTSNPN and CDR2 is SVGIG (reference sequence). CDR3 sequence (DNA): TGTGCCTGGAGTGTACGACAGGGAAATCCCAGGAATCAGCCCCAGCATTTT. Translating it yields CAWSVRQGNPRNQPQHF.

This sequence joins TRBV28 and TRBJ2-1; a weak D match, TRBD2 (5 bases). Germline lookup yields CDR1 MDHEN and CDR2 SYDVKM. Trimming left V 5 bases short and J 11 bases short, with 10 bases between. This CDR3 contains 11 residues. The CDR3 region has the DNA TGTGCCAGCAGTCCCCGACTACAGCAGTTCTTC. Encoded protein: CASSPRLQQFF.

This clonotype was picked up a small number of times. The chain uses TRBV12-3 or TRBV12-4 and TRBJ1-4; 9 nucleotides agree with TRBD1. V lost 4 bases, J lost 6 bases, and 6 bases stayed unmatched. The CDR3 runs to 15 residues. In DNA, the CDR3 is TGTGCCAGCAGTTCAGACAGGGGGTCTTATGAAAAACTGTTTTTT. Translating gives CASSSDRGSYEKLFF.

The gene calls are TRBV5-1 and TRBJ2-5; a possible D gene is TRBD2 (5 bases). In germline, CDR1 is SGHRS, CDR2 YFSETQ. Deletions cut 3 bases from V and 4 bases from J, with 16 bases between. The CDR3 has 15 residues. CDR3: CASSSLQRRAETQYF. The CDR3 region has the DNA TGCGCCAGCAGCTCCCTACAGCGGCGGGCAGAGACCCAGTACTTC.

In its sample, this clonotype was seen many times. The genes are TRBV5-5 and TRBJ2-3, with a possible D match to TRBD1 (7 bases). V was trimmed by 0 bases and J by 1 base, leaving 12 bases between them. Germline V CDR1 and CDR2: SGHKS, YYEKEE (reference sequence). This CDR3 has 16 amino acids. CDR3 nucleotides: TGTGCCAGCAGCTTGGGGAGGGGGCTCGGCACAGATACGCAGTATTTT. It encodes CASSLGRGLGTDTQYF.

V and J are TRBV28 and TRBJ2-7, with a tentative D call TRBD2 (6 bases). The CDR3 is 14 residues long. Trimming stripped 4 bases from V and 3 bases from J, with 13 bases between. Germline V gene data show CDR1 as MDHEN and CDR2 as SYDVKM. CDR3 amino acids: CASSSGLSNYEQYF. The CDR3 nucleotides are TGTGCCAGCAGTTCGGGACTCTCCAACTACGAGCAGTACTTC. The entire variable domain, with the rest obtained from reference TRBV28 and TRBJ2-7, is as follows: DVKVTQSSRYLVKRTGEKVFLECVQDMDHENMFWYRQDPGLGLRLIYFSYDVKMKEKGDIPEGYSVSREKKERFSLILESASTNQTSMYLCASSSGLSNYEQYFGPGTRLTVT.

The chain's CDR3 is CNVSDRAAGYTF. CDR3 DNA: TGCAACGTCTCGGACAGGGCAGCTGGCTACACCTTC. The chain joins TRBV29-1 to TRBJ1-2; TRBD1 matches at 8 bases. The CDR3 has 12 residues. The germline V gene has CDR1 SQVTM and CDR2 ANQGSEA. Combining the CDR3 with reference TRBV29-1 and TRBJ1-2 gives the whole variable domain SAVISQKPSRDICQRGTSLTIQCQVDSQVTMMFWYRQQPGQSLTLIATANQGSEATYESGFVIDKFPISRPNLTFSTLTVSNMSPEDSSIYLCNVSDRAAGYTFGSGTRLTVV.

There are a few counts of this clonotype. One junction end disagrees with the germline gene, perhaps due to a read error. CDR3 loop: CASSQRDSRHF. The CDR3 DNA follows: TGTGCCAGCAGCCAACGGGACTCCCGGCACTTC. The chain is built from TRBV3-1 and TRBJ2-5, with D tentatively TRBD2 (6 bases). CDR1 LGHDT and CDR2 YNNKEL come from the germline V gene (reference sequence). This CDR3 region has 11 residues.

Written as DNA, the CDR3 is TGTGCCAGCAGCCAAGAGGGTGGCACTCAGCCCCAGCATTTT. The encoded protein is CASSQEGGTQPQHF. This chain links TRBV2 with TRBJ1-5; D is undetermined. The germline V gene has CDR1 SNHLY and CDR2 FYNNEI. Trimming removed 6 bases from V and 6 bases from J, with 15 bases in between. CDR3 length: 14 residues.

This clonotype has a count of ten or more. The rearrangement uses TRBV2 and TRBJ1-1; D remains ambiguous. This CDR3 spans 15 amino acids. The germline V gene encodes CDR1 SNHLY and CDR2 FYNNEI. The germline V and J ends were trimmed by 4 bases and 0 bases, with 12 bases remaining between them. The CDR3 coding sequence is TGTGCCAGCAGTGCTTCGGTGGGAATGAACACTGAAGCTTTCTTT. Translation: CASSASVGMNTEAFF.

This clonotype was seen ten or more times. The chain couples TRBV7-6 to TRBJ2-1; TRBD1 is a possible D gene (6 bases). The CDR3 loop spans 13 amino acids. In germline, CDR1 is SGHVS, CDR2 FNYEAQ. With 5 bases removed from V and 1 base from J, the gap between germline ends came to 6 bases. DNA of the CDR3: TGTGCCAGCAGCGGGACATCCTACAATGAGCAGTTCTTC. Translated: CASSGTSYNEQFF. Together with reference TRBV7-6 and TRBJ2-1, the CDR3 gives the full variable domain: GAGVSQSPRYKVTKRGQDVALRCDPISGHVSLYWYRQALGQGPEFLTYFNYEAQQDKSGLPNDRFSAERPEGSISTLTIQRTEQRDSAMYRCASSGTSYNEQFFGPGTRLTVL.

The chain carries TRBV30 and TRBJ2-1, with TRBD2 matching 13 bases. The CDR3 has 20 residues. Germline values: CDR1 GTSNPN, CDR2 SVGIG (reference sequence). V shed 2 bases, J shed 4 bases, and the junction held 17 bases outside the gene matches. The DNA of the CDR3 is TGTGCCTGGAGTTCCCGACTAGCGGGAGGAACCGTATTAAGATACAATGAGCAGTTCTTC. Translated, it gives CAWSSRLAGGTVLRYNEQFF.

The rearrangement joins TRBV18 to TRBJ1-2, with a possible D match to TRBD1 (5 bases). There are 14 residues in the CDR3. The V gene lost 3 bases and the J gene lost 6 bases, with 14 bases spanning the gap. Germline assignment: CDR1 KGHSH and CDR2 LQKENI. CDR3 in DNA: TGTGCCAGCTCACCCGGGACCTTTAGGAATGGCTACACCTTC. It encodes CASSPGTFRNGYTF.

The chain uses TRBV6-1 and TRBJ2-2, with 7 nucleotides matching TRBD2. Germline V gene data show CDR1 as MNHNS and CDR2 as SASEGT. The length of the CDR3 is 16 residues. The V segment lost 6 bases and the J segment 1 base; nucleotides outside the gene matches: 8. The chain's CDR3 is CASSPGGGKNTGELFF. The CDR3 DNA is TGTGCCAGCAGCCCGGGGGGAGGGAAGAACACCGGGGAGCTGTTTTTT.

For this clonotype: A read error may produce the germline difference seen at one junction end. The rearrangement links TRBV6-1 to TRBJ2-7; D uncertain. The germline V gene has CDR1 MNHNS and CDR2 SASEGT. The CDR3 is 15 amino acids. Here the CDR3 reads CASNKGWGNAYGQYF. The CDR3 DNA follows: TGTGCCAGCAACAAAGGGTGGGGAAACGCCTACGGGCAGTACTTC.

The table lists this clonotype with a few counts. The chain is built from TRBV5-1 and TRBJ2-7; maybe TRBD2 (5 bases). Germline loops: CDR1 SGHRS, CDR2 YFSETQ. V lost 3 bases and J lost 4, with 17 bases in between. The CDR3 loop spans 15 amino acids. The chain's CDR3 is CASSSSSKDFYEQYF. The CDR3 DNA follows: TGCGCCAGCAGCTCATCAAGTAAGGACTTTTACGAGCAGTACTTC.

In this sample, this clonotype turned up a few times. The CDR3 reads CASSAAGGPVEQYF. The DNA of the CDR3 is TGCGCCAGCAGTGCAGCGGGGGGGCCGGTGGAGCAGTACTTC. This sequence joins TRBV10-1 and TRBJ2-7; TRBD2 matches 10 bases. The CDR3 contains 14 residues. J was trimmed by 7 bases and V by 4 bases; bases with no gene match: 7. Germline loops: CDR1 WNHNN, CDR2 SYGVQD (reference sequence).

This sequence joins TRBV6-1 and TRBJ2-7; 7 bases agree with TRBD1. Germline V gene data show CDR1 as MNHNS and CDR2 as SASEGT. Trimming took 5 bases from V and 7 from J; bases not matched to a gene: 8. CDR3 length: 13 residues. The DNA of the CDR3 is TGTGCCAGCAGTCTTGGGGACAGCAGAGAGCAGTACTTC. It yields the protein CASSLGDSREQYF.

This clonotype has more than one count but fewer than ten. The chain combines TRBV10-3 with TRBJ2-1; D uncertain. Germline values: CDR1 ENHRY, CDR2 SYGVKD. This CDR3 is 12 amino acids long. Trimming stripped 6 bases from V and 9 bases from J, with 12 bases between. The CDR3 protein is CAIRPELGEQFF. The CDR3 nucleotides are TGTGCCATCAGGCCAGAATTGGGTGAGCAGTTCTTC.

This clonotype was detected only a few times. This sequence may be a read error, since a much larger clone differs from it by one base. The gene calls are TRBV2 and TRBJ2-7; 11 bases fit TRBD2. Germline CDR1 is SNHLY and CDR2 is FYNNEI. CDR3 length: 13 residues. V was pared by 6 bases and J by 9 bases, with 7 bases of the junction left unmatched. CDR3 bases: TGTGCCAGCAGCGGGACTAGCGGTCTTGGGCAGTACTTC. Translating gives CASSGTSGLGQYF. Full variable domain (missing parts from reference TRBV2 and TRBJ2-7): EPEVTQTPSHQVTQMGQEVILRCVPISNHLYFYWYRQILGQKVEFLVSFYNNEISEKSEIFDDQFSVERPDGSNFTLKIRSTKLEDSAMYFCASSGTSGLGQYFGPGTRLTVT.

Comments on this clonotype: A much larger clone differs by one base, so this may be a read error. The rearrangement uses TRBV6-9 and TRBJ2-1; the D gene is possibly TRBD1 (5 bases). The CDR3 spans 12 residues. Germline V gene data show CDR1 as MNHGY and CDR2 as SVAAGI. The CDR3 DNA is TGTACCAGCAGTTATGGGGCTGGTGAGCAGTTCTTC. The encoded protein is CTSSYGAGEQFF.